The source of this TCR beta chain is a study of blood T cell repertoires in COVID-19. Profiling relied on immunoSEQ multiplex PCR, and the TCRdb table lists in-frame clones only, not all of them. The sample records approximately 200,000 clones, 87% being singletons. Sequenced input: PBMCs or T cells enriched from blood (not recorded which). The sequence came from a woman between 25 and 40 years old who had recovered from COVID-19.

The CDR3 protein is CASSPTDSSGNTIYF. The DNA of the CDR3 is TGTGCCAGCAGTCCTACGGACAGCTCTGGAAACACCATATATTTT. This chain links TRBV27 with TRBJ1-3, with D maybe TRBD1 (6 bases). The V gene's germline CDR1 is MNHEY and CDR2 SMNVEV (reference sequence). The CDR3 has 15 amino acids. Deletions cut 5 bases from V and 0 bases from J, with 11 bases between.